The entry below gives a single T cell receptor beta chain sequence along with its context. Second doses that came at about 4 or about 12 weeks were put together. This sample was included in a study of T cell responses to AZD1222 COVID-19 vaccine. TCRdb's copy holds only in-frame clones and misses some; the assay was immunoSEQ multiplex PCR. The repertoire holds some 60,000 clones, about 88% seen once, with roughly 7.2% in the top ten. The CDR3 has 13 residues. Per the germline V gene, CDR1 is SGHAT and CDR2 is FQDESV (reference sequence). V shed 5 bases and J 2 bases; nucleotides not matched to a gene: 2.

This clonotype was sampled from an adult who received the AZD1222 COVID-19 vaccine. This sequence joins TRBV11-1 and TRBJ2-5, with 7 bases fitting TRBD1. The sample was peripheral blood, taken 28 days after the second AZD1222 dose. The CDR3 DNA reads TGTGCCAGCAGCCGGGACAGACAAGAGACCCAGTACTTC. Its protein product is CASSRDRQETQYF. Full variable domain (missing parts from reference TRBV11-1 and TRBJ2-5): EAEVAQSPRYKITEKSQAVAFWCDPISGHATLYWYRQILGQGPELLVQFQDESVVDDSQLPKDRFSAERLKGVDSTLKIQPAELGDSAMYLCASSRDRQETQYFGPGTRLLVL.